This T cell receptor (beta chain) is drawn from a study of cytomegalovirus exposure and HLA in healthy donors. Broader study findings: Productive status was seen about 87% or about 30% of the time for most TCR beta V segments in an earlier analysis. Several top significant clusters appeared, in a later analysis, to be linked to common viral pathogens.

CDR1 is SGHRS and CDR2 is YFSETQ in the germline V gene. V was clipped by 4 bases and J by 7 bases, with 14 bases between them. The CDR3 has 14 residues. Details on this clone: As yet, its antigen is unknown.

60 Vbeta and 13 Jbeta primers were used in PCR. As handled by the study authors: Around 9.9 million shared chains were among the about 80 million unique TCR beta chains that a later analysis counted. The assay was immunoSEQ multiplex PCR, and TCRdb's table has in-frame clones only and misses some. V, J and clone size derive from that table, while D and trimming were established from the DNA sequence. This sample has around 170,000 clones, with 76% found just once. Sample: PBMCs. The rearrangement links TRBV5-1 to TRBJ1-4; D ambiguous. The clonotype was recovered from a young man in good health and CMV-seronegative. CDR3: CASSQPDRGEKLFF. The DNA of the CDR3 is TGCGCCAGCAGCCAACCTGACCGCGGTGAAAAACTGTTTTTT.